The sample holds a few counts of the clone carrying this T cell receptor (beta chain). Its antigen is undetermined. The method was immunoSEQ multiplex PCR; TCRdb's version includes in-frame clones alone and lacks a portion of them. The sample has under 30,000 clones, roughly 73% seen once. The entry originates in a study of vaccination effects on CD4 cells after COVID-19. The CDR3 length is 14 residues. V was cut by 4 bases and J by 4 bases, with 14 bases left in between. Germline loops: CDR1 SGHDT, CDR2 YYEEEE. Whole-study results and caveats: Cross-reaction with common cold coronaviruses was seen in only 1 of 255 vaccine-induced clones from healthy vaccinees.

Before sequencing took place, the ViraFEST assay used viral peptide pools to expand antigen-specific CD4+ T cells. Subsequent to roughly 9 days of culture, CD4+ T cells were isolated. Nucleocapsid antibody tests were negative, and the vaccine recipients had no prior SARS-CoV-2 infection. A few million PBMC per well received about 9.6 IU/ml IL-2 and approximately 9.2 ug/ml peptides in culture. The specimen was CD4+ T cells from PBMCs cultured with HCoV-NL63 spike peptides, collected before COVID-19 vaccination. J is TRBJ1-2 and V is TRBV5-6, with D possibly TRBD1 on 6 matching bases. The sequence was obtained from a human donor who received a COVID-19 vaccine. CDR3 region: CASSRGQTSYGYTF. The CDR3 nucleotides read TGTGCCAGCAGCCGCGGACAGACCAGCTATGGCTACACCTTC.